Presented here are 24 T cell receptor beta chains from one specimen sequenced in a study of T cell responses to AZD1222 COVID-19 vaccine. Only in-frame clones appear in the TCRdb table, and some are missing; sequencing was by immunoSEQ multiplex PCR. The sample includes about 77,000 clones, more than 85% of them seen just once. The sequenced sample was peripheral blood, obtained 28 days after the second AZD1222 dose. These receptors were taken from an adult who received the AZD1222 COVID-19 vaccine.

J is TRBJ1-6 and V is TRBV30; 8 nucleotides line up with TRBD1. In germline, CDR1 is GTSNPN, CDR2 SVGIG (reference sequence). The length of the CDR3 is 14 residues. V lost 1 base to trimming and J lost 5 bases; unmatched junction nucleotides: 1. As DNA, the CDR3 is TGTGCCTGGAGTGGGGGACAGGATAATTCACCCCTCCACTTT. Translated, it gives CAWSGGQDNSPLHF. Filled out from reference TRBV30 and TRBJ1-6, the complete variable domain reads SQTIHQWPATLVQPVGSPLSLECTVEGTSNPNLYWYRQAAGRGLQLLFYSVGIGQISSEVPQNLSASRPQDRQFILSSKKLLLSDSGFYLCAWSGGQDNSPLHFGNGTRLTVT.

The chain is built from TRBV21-1 and TRBJ1-1. TRBV21-1 has pseudogene status. The CDR3 length is 12 residues. CDR3 sequence reads: CASSKWLTEAFF. CDR3 nucleotides: TGTGCCAGCAGCAAATGGTTAACTGAAGCTTTCTTT.

The rearrangement uses TRBV19 and TRBJ1-2; TRBD1 is a possible D gene (5 bases). CDR3 size: 15 residues. Trimming removed 4 bases at V and 7 bases at J, with 19 bases between. Germline V lookup: CDR1 LNHDA, CDR2 SQIVND (reference sequence). CDR3 sequence (DNA): TGTGCCAGTAGTACCAACCTGGAGGGGAGGGCTGGCTACACCTTC. Encoded protein: CASSTNLEGRAGYTF. The full variable domain, its missing parts supplied by reference TRBV19 and TRBJ1-2, is DGGITQSPKYLFRKEGQNVTLSCEQNLNHDAMYWYRQDPGQGLRLIYYSQIVNDFQKGDIAEGYSVSREKKESFPLTVTSAQKNPTAFYLCASSTNLEGRAGYTFGSGTRLTVV.

The chain combines TRBV5-6 with TRBJ2-7, with D maybe TRBD2 (5 bases). There are 14 residues in the CDR3. The V end was cut by 4 bases, the J end by 3 bases, with 14 bases between. From germline, CDR1 is SGHDT and CDR2 YYEEEE. The CDR3 reads CASSRSPGSYEQYF. CDR3 in DNA: TGTGCCAGCAGCCGCAGTCCGGGGAGCTACGAGCAGTACTTC.

The gene calls are TRBV5-6 and TRBJ1-4, with 7 bases matching TRBD1. The CDR3 has 15 residues. The J segment lost 3 bases and the V segment lost 3 bases, leaving 5 bases of the junction unmatched. Germline V lookup: CDR1 SGHDT, CDR2 YYEEEE. The CDR3 here is CASSSPGTANEKLFF. The CDR3, as DNA: TGTGCCAGCAGCTCTCCCGGGACAGCTAATGAAAAACTGTTTTTT.

The V and J genes are TRBV6-1 and TRBJ1-4; D is ambiguous. V lost 2 bases to trimming and J lost 8 bases, with 9 bases between them. The CDR3 length is 13 residues. Per germline, CDR1 MNHNS and CDR2 SASEGT. Here the CDR3 DNA reads TGTGCCAGCAGTGAAATTTTGGGGGAAAAACTGTTTTTT. Translated, it gives CASSEILGEKLFF.

V is TRBV15 and J is TRBJ1-5, with TRBD1 as a possible D gene (6 bases). This CDR3 spans 18 amino acids. The ends were cut back, 1 base at V and 0 bases at J, with 16 bases in the middle. CDR1 LNHNV and CDR2 YYDKDF come from the germline V gene (reference sequence). For the CDR3, the DNA is TGTGCCACCAGCAGAGGGATAAGACAGGCAAATAGCAATCAGCCCCAGCATTTT. This gives the protein CATSRGIRQANSNQPQHF.

The V gene is TRBV6-4, the J gene TRBJ2-1; D unclear. CDR3 length equals 16 residues. Trimming removed 3 bases from V and 7 bases from J, with 19 bases in between. In germline, CDR1 is MRHNA, CDR2 SNTAGT. The CDR3 bases are TGTGCCAGCAGTGAAGGTACCGGTGAACTCCGGAATGAGCAGTTCTTC. It encodes CASSEGTGELRNEQFF.

The chain employs TRBV30 and TRBJ1-2; D not resolved. V was cut by 0 bases and J by 6 bases, with 17 bases left in between. Germline V gene sequence: CDR1 GTSNPN, CDR2 SVGIG (reference sequence). This CDR3 comprises 15 residues. The CDR3 region is CAWSVPVGGKDGYTF. The CDR3 region has the DNA TGTGCCTGGAGTGTCCCTGTGGGCGGGAAGGATGGCTACACCTTC.

The chain joins TRBV4-1 to TRBJ2-4, with D possibly matching TRBD1 (6 bases). The length of the CDR3 is 18 residues. The germline CDR1 and CDR2 sequences are MGHRA and YSYEKL. V gave up 0 bases and J gave up 0 bases, with 15 bases separating them. The CDR3 sequence: CASSQEDSAAIAKNIQYF. CDR3 nucleotide sequence: TGCGCCAGCAGCCAAGAGGACAGCGCTGCCATAGCCAAAAACATTCAGTACTTC.

The chain uses TRBV5-1 and TRBJ1-1; TRBD1 is a possible D gene (6 bases). Trimming stripped 6 bases from V and 0 bases from J, with 9 bases between. This CDR3 region has 13 residues. The V gene's germline CDR1 is SGHRS and CDR2 YFSETQ. The DNA of the CDR3 is TGCGCCAGCACCTCAGGGGTGAACACTGAAGCTTTCTTT. This encodes CASTSGVNTEAFF.

The rearrangement uses TRBV9 and TRBJ2-5, with D perhaps matching TRBD2 (5 bases). Germline assignment: CDR1 SGDLS and CDR2 YYNGEE. V was pared by 4 bases and J by 3 bases, with 19 bases between. The CDR3 consists of 16 residues. CDR3 region: CASSPYGRVGEETQYF. CDR3 DNA sequence: TGTGCCAGCAGCCCTTACGGTCGGGTGGGAGAAGAGACCCAGTACTTC.

The chain is built from TRBV18 and TRBJ1-2, with D possibly being TRBD1 (6 bases). V shed 6 bases and J shed 2 bases, with 13 bases lying between them. Looked up from germline, CDR1 is KGHSH and CDR2 is LQKENI. This CDR3 has 14 amino acids. CDR3 DNA: TGTGCCAGCTCGCCTCGACAGGCAAACTATGGCTACACCTTC. It specifies CASSPRQANYGYTF.

The rearrangement links TRBV12-3 or TRBV12-4 to TRBJ2-2; D perhaps matches TRBD2 (5 bases). Between the trimmed V and J ends, which lost 3 bases and 4 bases, there was a span of 6 bases. There are 13 residues in the CDR3. Written as DNA, the CDR3 is TGTGCCAGCAGTTTTGGGAGCACCGGGGAGCTGTTTTTT. This translates into CASSFGSTGELFF.

This clone appeared once. The chain couples TRBV18 to TRBJ2-7; D not resolved. This CDR3 is built from 13 residues. CDR1 KGHSH and CDR2 LQKENI come from the germline V gene. V lost 5 bases and J 0 bases, leaving 8 bases between the germline ends. CDR3 coding DNA: TGTGCCAGCTCAGCCAAGAGCTCCTACGAGCAGTACTTC. Amino acid sequence: CASSAKSSYEQYF. The variable domain in full, with the rest retrieved from reference TRBV18 and TRBJ2-7, is NAGVMQNPRHLVRRRGQEARLRCSPMKGHSHVYWYRQLPEEGLKFMVYLQKENIIDESGMPKERFSAEFPKEGPSILRIQQVVRGDSAAYFCASSAKSSYEQYFGPGTRLTVT.

This clone was seen only a few times. CDR3 nucleotides: TGTGCCAGCAGTGACGGAAGGACAGTCAATTCACCCCTCCACTTT. Translation: CASSDGRTVNSPLHF. V gene TRBV6-4 combines with J gene TRBJ1-6, with a tentative D call TRBD1 (6 bases). The CDR3 is 15 amino acids. The germline V gene has CDR1 MRHNA and CDR2 SNTAGT. Trimming cost V 2 bases and J 7 bases, with 12 bases left between them.

This clone was recorded only once. This chain joins TRBV18 and TRBJ2-1; 7 nucleotides align to TRBD2. The trim removed 2 bases at V and 9 bases at J, leaving 4 bases unmatched. The CDR3 runs 13 residues. Per the germline V gene, CDR1 is KGHSH and CDR2 is LQKENI. The CDR3 nucleotides read TGTGCCAGCTCACCAGTAGGGGAGGGTGAGCAGTTCTTC. Translated, it gives CASSPVGEGEQFF.

This chain uses TRBV11-3 with TRBJ1-1; maybe TRBD1 (6 bases). Per the germline V gene, CDR1 is SGHNT and CDR2 is YENEEA. V dropped 4 bases and J dropped 4 bases, with 16 bases sitting between them. The CDR3 has 15 residues. CDR3 DNA sequence: TGTGCCAGCAGCTCGGCGGGCAGGGGAATCACTGAAGCTTTCTTT. Amino acids: CASSSAGRGITEAFF.

This sequence joins TRBV10-2 and TRBJ1-3; D is uncertain. Germline CDR1 and CDR2: WSHSY and SAAADI. Between the trimmed V and J ends, which lost 4 bases and 2 bases, there was a span of 12 bases. CDR3 length equals 15 residues. CDR3 amino acids: CASSAIVGAGNTIYF. CDR3 DNA sequence: TGCGCCAGCAGTGCCATAGTAGGAGCTGGAAACACCATATATTTT.

This clone was picked up a small number of times. The chain joins TRBV10-3 to TRBJ2-1; 14 bases align to TRBD2. There are 17 residues in the CDR3. The germline V gene encodes CDR1 ENHRY and CDR2 SYGVKD. Trimming removed 5 bases from V and 9 bases from J; junction bases left unmatched: 12. DNA of the CDR3: TGTGCCATCAGTCCGCTAGGGGGGACTAGCGGGAGAGGTGAGCAGTTCTTC. Its translation: CAISPLGGTSGRGEQFF.

This rearrangement joins TRBV3-1 (or the pseudogene TRBV3-2) to TRBJ2-2; the D gene is possibly TRBD2 (5 bases). The CDR3 length is 14 residues. The V end lost 4 bases, the J end lost 7 bases, and 13 bases lay between the germline ends. Germline V gene sequence: CDR1 LGHDT, CDR2 YNNKEL (reference sequence). Written as DNA, the CDR3 is TGTGCCAGCAGCCCCCTGGGAGACAACGGGGAGCTGTTTTTT. The encoded protein is CASSPLGDNGELFF.

This clone has more than one count but fewer than ten. The chain carries TRBV5-6 and TRBJ2-4; D may be TRBD1 (5 bases). Germline assignment: CDR1 SGHDT and CDR2 YYEEEE. Trimming cost V 1 base and J 3 bases, with 11 bases left between them. CDR3 length equals 15 residues. The CDR3 DNA reads as TGTGCCAGCAGCTTGAAGGGGTTTGGCAAAAACATTCAGTACTTC. Its translation is CASSLKGFGKNIQYF.

The rearrangement uses TRBV7-9 and TRBJ2-7; 15 bases agree with TRBD2. This CDR3 has 18 residues. V gave up 5 bases and J gave up 6 bases; unmatched junction bases: 14. CDR1 and CDR2 (germline): SEHNR, FQNEAQ (reference sequence). The CDR3, as DNA: TGTGCCAGCAGCCAAGACATCCAAACGGGACTAGCGGGAGGCGAGCAGTACTTC. It encodes CASSQDIQTGLAGGEQYF.

The J gene is TRBJ1-4, the V gene TRBV5-1, with 8 bases identical to TRBD1. Trimming at V came to 0 bases and at J to 7 bases, leaving 5 bases not matched to a gene. CDR1 is SGHRS and CDR2 is YFSETQ in the germline V gene. The CDR3 runs 15 residues. The CDR3: CASSLAGGGGEKLFF. In DNA form, the CDR3 reads TGCGCCAGCAGCTTGGCAGGGGGCGGCGGTGAAAAACTGTTTTTT.